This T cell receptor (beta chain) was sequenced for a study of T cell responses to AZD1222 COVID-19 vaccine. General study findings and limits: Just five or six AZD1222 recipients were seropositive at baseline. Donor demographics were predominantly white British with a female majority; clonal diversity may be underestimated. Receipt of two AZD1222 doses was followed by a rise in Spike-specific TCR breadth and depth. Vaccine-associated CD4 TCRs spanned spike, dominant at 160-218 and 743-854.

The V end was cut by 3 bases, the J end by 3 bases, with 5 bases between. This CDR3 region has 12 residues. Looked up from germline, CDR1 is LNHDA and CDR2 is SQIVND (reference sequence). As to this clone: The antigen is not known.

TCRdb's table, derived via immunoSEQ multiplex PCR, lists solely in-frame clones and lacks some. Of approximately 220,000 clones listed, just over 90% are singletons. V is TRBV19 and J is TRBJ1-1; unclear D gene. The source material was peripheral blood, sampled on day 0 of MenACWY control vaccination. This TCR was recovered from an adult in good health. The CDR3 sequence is CASSIRYTEAFF. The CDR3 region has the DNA TGTGCCAGTAGTATCCGGTACACTGAAGCTTTCTTT.